This T cell receptor beta chain was captured in a study of blood T cell repertoires in COVID-19. For the study at large: Spain, Italy and the United States supplied samples that represented acute and convalescent COVID-19. T cells, B-cell-depleted T cells, or PBMCs supplied cDNA or gDNA.

Original data processing: Reference gene primer amplification in the assay estimated nucleated cell counts. Sequenced by immunoSEQ multiplex PCR; TCRdb stores in-frame clones only, minus some. The D gene and trimming were derived from the DNA, and the V and J assignments and clone size from that table. The data contain some 100,000 clones, about 83% of them seen just once; the ten biggest clones take up 20% to 30%. From germline, CDR1 is SGHRS and CDR2 YFSETQ. The CDR3 is made up of 18 amino acids. With V trimmed by 4 bases and J by 1 base, 6 bases remained unmatched. The chain links TRBV5-1 to TRBJ2-1; 15 positions match TRBD2. This clonotype originated in a human donor in a cohort sampled during active COVID-19. Specimen: peripheral blood. In DNA, the CDR3 is TGCGCCAGCAGCCCGGGACTAGCGGGAGGTAGGTCCTACAATGAGCAGTTCTTC. Encoded protein: CASSPGLAGGRSYNEQFF.